The next 7 T cell receptor beta chains were all read from a single sample in a study. Each CDR3 protein gets one entry after TCRdb re-called the 5' RACE reads with MiXCR. The sample has approximately 40,000 distinct CDR3 sequences; approximately 31% are singletons. The sequencing sample was made of tumor-infiltrating memory CD4+ T cells sorted from the breast tumor. Indicated subset: memory CD4+ T cells, CD4+CD45RO+CD25-. All receptors come from a female donor with breast cancer.

Details on this clonotype: This likely comes from a read error, as the CDR3 has no conserved phenylalanine or tryptophan at its end. No DNA is shown, since the ends of the CDR3 on it are uncertain; the CDR3 is the one TCRdb lists. This chain connects TRBV28 to TRBJ2-7; the table gives TRBD1 as D, unverified against the DNA. The CDR3 is made up of 12 amino acids, end residues included. The germline gives CDR1 MDHEN, CDR2 SYDVKM. CDR3 amino acids: CASSFYGQGAWY.

This clonotype has a handful of counts. In DNA form, the CDR3 reads TGTGCCAGCACCGGTGGACAGCCCTCTGGGGCCAACGTCCTGACTTTC. Amino acids: CASTGGQPSGANVLTF. V usage is TRBV12-3 or TRBV12-4 and J usage is TRBJ2-6; perhaps TRBD1 as D (6 bases). With 7 bases removed from V and 0 bases from J, the gap between germline ends came to 13 bases. The CDR3 loop spans 16 amino acids.

This clonotype has more than one count but fewer than ten. The chain joins TRBV12-3 or TRBV12-4 to TRBJ1-5, with D perhaps matching TRBD1 (6 bases). V was cut by 4 bases and J by 5 bases, with 15 bases left in between. This CDR3 has 15 residues. The CDR3: CASSSGRGLDQPQHF. The CDR3, as DNA: TGTGCCAGCAGTTCAGGCAGGGGTTTGGATCAGCCCCAGCATTTT.

The V gene is TRBV6-5, the J gene TRBJ2-2; D perhaps matches TRBD2 (5 bases). The V gene's germline CDR1 is MNHEY and CDR2 SVGAGI. This CDR3 contains 17 residues. V lost 5 bases to trimming and J lost 1 base, with 17 bases between them. CDR3 protein: CASSPGLAKMNTGELFF. Written as DNA, the CDR3 is TGTGCCAGCAGTCCGGGATTAGCGAAAATGAACACCGGGGAGCTGTTTTTT.

This clonotype was detected ten times or more. The rearrangement joins TRBV4-1 to TRBJ2-7, with D possibly matching TRBD2 (6 bases). Trimming took off 4 bases at V and 1 base at J, with 8 bases between the two ends. The CDR3 consists of 13 residues. The germline V gene has CDR1 MGHRA and CDR2 YSYEKL. CDR3 amino acids: CASSRGVSYEQYF. CDR3 DNA: TGCGCCAGCAGCCGGGGGGTATCCTACGAGCAGTACTTC.

V usage is TRBV10-3 and J usage is TRBJ1-5; tentatively, D is TRBD1 (5 bases). The CDR3 sequence is 14 residues long. Germline assignment: CDR1 ENHRY and CDR2 SYGVKD. Trimming shortened V by 10 bases and J by 4 bases, and 17 bases separated the two germline ends. CDR3 loop: CATSAGPGNQPQHF. The DNA of the CDR3 is TGTGCCACCAGCGCAGGCCCAGGGAATCAGCCCCAGCATTTT.

This clonotype was seen at least ten times. V usage is TRBV18 and J usage is TRBJ1-2; no clear D. The CDR3 is 14 residues long. Germline V gene sequence: CDR1 KGHSH, CDR2 LQKENI. Between the trimmed V and J ends, which lost 2 bases and 8 bases, there was a span of 15 bases. The CDR3 region is CASSPNSPRGGYTF. Written as DNA, the CDR3 is TGTGCCAGCTCACCAAACTCTCCGAGAGGCGGCTACACCTTC. Combining the CDR3 with reference TRBV18 and TRBJ1-2 gives the whole variable domain NAGVMQNPRHLVRRRGQEARLRCSPMKGHSHVYWYRQLPEEGLKFMVYLQKENIIDESGMPKERFSAEFPKEGPSILRIQQVVRGDSAAYFCASSPNSPRGGYTFGSGTRLTVV.